These 24 T cell receptor beta chains were all obtained from the same sample, sequenced in a study of cytomegalovirus exposure and HLA in healthy donors. The PCR employed 60 Vbeta primers together with 13 Jbeta primers. The table came from immunoSEQ multiplex PCR; TCRdb's copy has only in-frame clones and leaves some out. The table lists around 150,000 clones, 82% of them singletons. Sequenced input: PBMCs. The source of these receptors is a girl aged 2-10 years in good health and CMV-seropositive.

The chain is built from TRBV7-6 and TRBJ2-1; 8 bases line up with TRBD2. The ends lost 1 base at V and 10 bases at J; junction bases unmatched: 6. This CDR3 is 14 amino acids long. Germline CDR1 is SGHVS and CDR2 is FNYEAQ. CDR3 DNA: TGTGCCAGCAGCTTAGACACCACTAGCGGAGAGCAGTTCTTC. Amino acid sequence: CASSLDTTSGEQFF.

V and J are TRBV30 and TRBJ1-1; no reliable D call. V lost 3 bases and J lost 5, with 19 bases in between. CDR1 and CDR2 (germline): GTSNPN, SVGIG (reference sequence). The CDR3 covers 15 residues. The DNA for the CDR3 is TGTGCCTGGAGCCCTCCGGGAGAGGGTAGTACTGAAGCTTTCTTT. As protein: CAWSPPGEGSTEAFF.

V and J are TRBV23-1 and TRBJ1-5; possible D gene TRBD1, 5 bases. TRBV23-1 is an open reading frame, and its role is uncertain. Trimming removed 3 bases from V and 4 bases from J, with 13 bases in between. The CDR3 runs to 15 residues. In DNA, the CDR3 is TGCGCCAGCAGTCAGGCTGACAGAAAGAATCAGCCCCAGCATTTT. Protein sequence: CASSQADRKNQPQHF.

This clone was picked up one time. This chain links TRBV30 with TRBJ1-3; 8 nucleotides align to TRBD1. The CDR3 has 14 amino acids. V lost 5 bases, J lost 4 bases, and 7 bases stayed unmatched. CDR1 is GTSNPN, CDR2 SVGIG, per germline (reference sequence). The CDR3 bases are TGTGCCTGGGCCCCGGGACAGGCCGGAAACACCATATATTTT. Its protein is CAWAPGQAGNTIYF.

The rearrangement links TRBV2 to TRBJ1-3, with 7 positions matching TRBD1. V shed 6 bases, J shed 3 bases, and the junction held 2 bases outside the gene matches. Per the germline V gene, CDR1 is SNHLY and CDR2 is FYNNEI. This CDR3 spans 13 amino acids. In DNA form, the CDR3 reads TGTGCCAGCAGACGGGACAGTGGAAACACCATATATTTT. Translated: CASRRDSGNTIYF.

The CDR3 sequence is CASSVDRRIGQPQHF. The CDR3 nucleotides are TGTGCCAGCAGCGTGGACAGACGGATAGGGCAGCCCCAGCATTTT. The chain carries TRBV2 and TRBJ1-5; possible D gene TRBD1, 6 bases. CDR3 length: 15 amino acids. The V gene's germline CDR1 is SNHLY and CDR2 FYNNEI. Trimming left V 6 bases short and J 7 bases short, with 19 bases between.

This clone was counted a single time. J is TRBJ2-2 and V is TRBV30, with 15 bases identical to TRBD2. Trimming removed 1 base from V and 5 bases from J; junction bases left unmatched: 2. CDR3 size: 16 residues. Germline CDR1 reads GTSNPN; CDR2 reads SVGIG (reference sequence). CDR3: CAWSDGTSGRTGELFF. In DNA, the CDR3 is TGTGCCTGGAGTGACGGGACTAGCGGGAGGACCGGGGAGCTGTTTTTT.

This clone was found a few times. The chain links TRBV14 to TRBJ2-3; D is ambiguous. Germline V gene sequence: CDR1 SGHDN, CDR2 FVKESK. The CDR3 is 14 amino acids. Trimming took off 1 base at V and 3 bases at J, with 8 bases between the two ends. The CDR3 loop reads CASSQGSSTDTQYF. CDR3 nucleotide sequence: TGTGCCAGCAGCCAAGGAAGTAGTACAGATACGCAGTATTTT.

The V gene is TRBV25-1, the J gene TRBJ1-2; D is ambiguous. The CDR3 spans 13 residues. The V and J ends lost 6 bases and 6 bases respectively, with 14 bases between them. Germline CDR1 reads MGHDK; CDR2 reads SYGVNS. CDR3 protein: CASRRWRVNGYTF. In DNA, the CDR3 is TGTGCCAGCAGGAGGTGGAGGGTCAATGGCTACACCTTC.

This chain links TRBV7-6 with TRBJ2-2; TRBD1 matches 9 bases. Germline CDR1 and CDR2: SGHVS and FNYEAQ. Trimming removed 1 base from V and 4 bases from J; junction bases left unmatched: 4. The CDR3 runs 16 residues. The CDR3 reads CASSLVGQGITGELFF. The CDR3 DNA reads as TGTGCCAGCAGCTTAGTCGGACAGGGGATCACCGGGGAGCTGTTTTTT. Supplemented by reference TRBV7-6 and TRBJ2-2, the full variable domain reads GAGVSQSPRYKVTKRGQDVALRCDPISGHVSLYWYRQALGQGPEFLTYFNYEAQQDKSGLPNDRFSAERPEGSISTLTIQRTEQRDSAMYRCASSLVGQGITGELFFGEGSRLTVL.

The chain combines TRBV5-1 with TRBJ2-2; tentative D call: TRBD2 (5 bases). Germline CDR1 is SGHRS and CDR2 is YFSETQ. V was clipped by 2 bases and J by 4 bases, with 6 bases between them. The CDR3 length is 13 residues. The CDR3 DNA is TGCGCCAGCAGCTTTGGAGGCACCGGGGAGCTGTTTTTT. Translation gives CASSFGGTGELFF.

The chain links TRBV28 to TRBJ1-5, with D unclear. V was clipped by 11 bases and J by 2 bases, with 10 bases between them. This CDR3 has 12 residues. Germline V gene lookup returns CDR1 MDHEN and CDR2 SYDVKM. CDR3: CAGQEGNQPQHF. The CDR3 DNA reads as TGTGCCGGGCAGGAGGGCAATCAGCCCCAGCATTTT.

This sequence joins TRBV30 and TRBJ2-2, with 8 bases identical to TRBD2. V lost 5 bases and J lost 1; bases outside the gene matches: 3. CDR1 is GTSNPN, CDR2 SVGIG, per germline (reference sequence). This CDR3 region has 14 residues. CDR3 sequence reads: CAWAGGLNTGELFF. The CDR3 bases are TGTGCCTGGGCGGGGGGTCTGAACACCGGGGAGCTGTTTTTT.

The V gene is TRBV28, the J gene TRBJ2-5; no firm D call. The ends were cut back, 5 bases at V and 7 bases at J, with 8 bases in the middle. The CDR3 extends over 11 amino acids. Germline V CDR1 and CDR2: MDHEN, SYDVKM. CDR3 DNA: TGTGCCAGCAGTCCCTCGGGGACCCAGTACTTC. This encodes CASSPSGTQYF.

This clone was recorded a few times. CDR3 DNA: TGTGCCTGGAGTGAGGGACTAGCAGGGGATACGCAGTATTTT. Protein sequence: CAWSEGLAGDTQYF. The chain combines TRBV30 with TRBJ2-3; 9 bases map to TRBD2. V lost 1 base and J lost 6; bases outside the gene matches: 5. This CDR3 has 14 amino acids. The germline V gene encodes CDR1 GTSNPN and CDR2 SVGIG (reference sequence). Using reference TRBV30 and TRBJ2-3 for the parts outside the CDR3, the full variable domain is SQTIHQWPATLVQPVGSPLSLECTVEGTSNPNLYWYRQAAGRGLQLLFYSVGIGQISSEVPQNLSASRPQDRQFILSSKKLLLSDSGFYLCAWSEGLAGDTQYFGPGTRLTVL.

The rearrangement uses TRBV27 and TRBJ2-1; weak D call: TRBD2 (6 bases). Germline CDR1 MNHEY, CDR2 SMNVEV (reference sequence). Deletions cut 3 bases from V and 3 bases from J, with 18 bases between. The CDR3 runs to 17 residues. The CDR3 DNA reads TGTGCCAGCAGTTTCAATTACGGGGACTCAATCTACAATGAGCAGTTCTTC. Translation: CASSFNYGDSIYNEQFF.

The chain recombines TRBV30 with TRBJ2-7, with D possibly being TRBD1 (6 bases). CDR3 length equals 11 residues. V dropped 5 bases and J dropped 3 bases, with 8 bases sitting between them. CDR1 is GTSNPN and CDR2 is SVGIG in the germline V gene (reference sequence). The CDR3 region has the DNA TGTGCCTGGGGACAGAACTACGAGCAGTACTTC. It codes for CAWGQNYEQYF.

The chain recombines TRBV6-1 with TRBJ2-3, with unresolved D. V was cut by 1 base and J by 0 bases, with 8 bases left in between. Looked up from germline, CDR1 is MNHNS and CDR2 is SASEGT. The CDR3 sequence is 15 residues long. The CDR3 bases are TGTGCCAGCAGTGAAGGGCATTTGAGCACAGATACGCAGTATTTT. Protein product: CASSEGHLSTDTQYF.

The V gene is TRBV13, the J gene TRBJ2-5; 13 bases are shared with TRBD2. V was pared by 4 bases and J by 5 bases, with 10 bases of the junction left unmatched. The CDR3 has 17 residues. Germline assignment: CDR1 PRHDT and CDR2 FYEKMQ (reference sequence). CDR3 loop: CASSSGTSGMIRETQYF. The CDR3 DNA reads TGTGCCAGCAGCTCCGGGACTAGCGGGATGATTCGGGAGACCCAGTACTTC.

V is TRBV6-1 and J is TRBJ1-1, with D possibly being TRBD1 (6 bases). Trimming stripped 6 bases from V and 3 bases from J, with 17 bases between. Germline CDR1 is MNHNS and CDR2 is SASEGT. This CDR3 is 15 amino acids long. As DNA, the CDR3 is TGTGCCAGCAGCCGCTCTCAGGGGAGGGACACTGAAGCTTTCTTT. This translates into CASSRSQGRDTEAFF.

The chain has TRBV27 and TRBJ2-3; 7 nucleotides line up with TRBD2. V was clipped by 3 bases and J by 3 bases; unmatched bases: 6. The CDR3 has 15 residues. CDR1 and CDR2 from the germline V gene are MNHEY and SMNVEV (reference sequence). Here the CDR3 DNA reads TGTGCCAGCAGTTTCGAGCTAGCGGATACAGATACGCAGTATTTT. Its protein is CASSFELADTDTQYF.

The chain uses TRBV30 and TRBJ1-1; unclear D gene. V gave up 5 bases and J gave up 5 bases, with 12 bases separating them. Germline V gives CDR1 GTSNPN, CDR2 SVGIG (reference sequence). There are 12 residues in the CDR3. Here the CDR3 DNA reads TGTGCCTGGTCGAACAGATGGACTGAAGCTTTCTTT. Translation: CAWSNRWTEAFF.

The chain uses TRBV19 and TRBJ1-5; 7 nucleotides match TRBD1. With 1 base clipped from V and 4 bases from J, the junction kept 4 bases outside the gene matches. The CDR3 has 15 residues. In germline, CDR1 is LNHDA, CDR2 SQIVND (reference sequence). This CDR3 reads CASSIGKGANQPQHF. CDR3 sequence (DNA): TGTGCCAGTAGTATAGGTAAGGGGGCTAATCAGCCCCAGCATTTT. Full variable domain (missing parts from reference TRBV19 and TRBJ1-5): DGGITQSPKYLFRKEGQNVTLSCEQNLNHDAMYWYRQDPGQGLRLIYYSQIVNDFQKGDIAEGYSVSREKKESFPLTVTSAQKNPTAFYLCASSIGKGANQPQHFGDGTRLSIL.

CDR3 in DNA: TGCGCCAGCAGCTTACTAGCGGGAGGCTCCTACGAGCAGTACTTC. As protein: CASSLLAGGSYEQYF. This chain links TRBV5-1 with TRBJ2-7, with 12 bases aligning to TRBD2. Germline CDR1 SGHRS, CDR2 YFSETQ. With V trimmed by 2 bases and J by 0 bases, 0 bases remained unmatched. This CDR3 is built from 15 residues. The entire variable domain, with the rest obtained from reference TRBV5-1 and TRBJ2-7, is as follows: KAGVTQTPRYLIKTRGQQVTLSCSPISGHRSVSWYQQTPGQGLQFLFEYFSETQRNKGNFPGRFSGRQFSNSRSEMNVSTLELGDSALYLCASSLLAGGSYEQYFGPGTRLTVT.